This is a list of T cell receptor beta chains from one sample in a study of blood T cell repertoires in COVID-19. Profiling relied on immunoSEQ multiplex PCR, and the TCRdb table lists in-frame clones only, not all of them. This table has around 62,000 clones, 70% to 90% appearing once. Sequencing input: PBMCs or T cells enriched from blood (not recorded which). The receptors here all came from a middle-aged woman who had recovered from COVID-19. Both conserved end residues are part of each CDR3. D genes are given only for firm matches. Clone size is stated in some rows and not others, as once, few, many or a class when expanded.

clone size	D gene	V gene	J gene	CDR3 DNA	CDR3 protein
.	TRBD2	TRBV11-2	TRBJ2-5	TGTGCCAGCAGCACACCCGGGACTAGCGCAGAGACCCAGTACTTC	CASSTPGTSAETQYF
.	.	TRBV2	TRBJ2-5	TGTGCCAGCAGTGTTTCGGGGGGGACAGACATTGGCGAGACCCAGTACTTC	CASSVSGGTDIGETQYF
.	TRBD1	TRBV19	TRBJ1-4	TGTGCCAGTAAGCGGCGGGACAGGGATCCGTCCCCGGGGTTTAATGAAAAACTGTTTTTT	CASKRRDRDPSPGFNEKLFF
.	.	TRBV3-1/TRBV3-2	TRBJ2-3	TGTGCCAGCAGCCGCACCGGTACGCAGTATTTT	CASSRTGTQYF
.	TRBD2	TRBV7-3	TRBJ2-2	TGTGCCAGCAGCCCGAGCGGGGGGCCCGGGGAGCTGTTTTTT	CASSPSGGPGELFF
once	.	TRBV27	TRBJ1-6	TGTGCCAGCAGTTCGACAGCTTTAAGCTCCTATAATTCACCCCTCCACTTT	CASSSTALSSYNSPLHF
.	.	TRBV19	TRBJ1-1	TGTGCCAGTAGTATTCGGGGTACGAACACTGAAGCTTTCTTT	CASSIRGTNTEAFF
.	.	TRBV15	TRBJ2-2	TGTGCCACCAGCAGTCGCGTAAACACCGGGGAGCTGTTTTTT	CATSSRVNTGELFF
.	.	TRBV7-9	TRBJ2-2	TGTGCCAGCAGCTTTGCAGGAACCACCGGGGAGCTGTTTTTT	CASSFAGTTGELFF
few	TRBD1	TRBV20-1	TRBJ1-5	TGCAGTGCTAGTTCGGACAGGGGGCTAAGCAATCAGCCCCAGCATTTT	CSASSDRGLSNQPQHF
few	TRBD1	TRBV6-5	TRBJ2-2	TGTGCCAGCCGAAACAGGGGGCAAGGCGGGGAGCTGTTTTTT	CASRNRGQGGELFF
.	TRBD2	TRBV4-1	TRBJ2-2	TGCGCCAGCAGCCAAGAGGGCGGGGGGGATAACACCGGGGAGCTGTTTTTT	CASSQEGGGDNTGELFF
.	.	TRBV5-1	TRBJ1-5	TGCGCCAGCAGCTTGGACGTCGGGAGAAATCAGCCCCAGCATTTT	CASSLDVGRNQPQHF
.	TRBD1	TRBV28	TRBJ2-5	TGTGCCAGCAGGATAACAGGGGTAGTAGAGACCCAGTACTTC	CASRITGVVETQYF
once	TRBD2	TRBV19	TRBJ2-1	TGTGCCAGTAGTATTAGGCGGGGGAGCTCCTACAATGAGCAGTTCTTC	CASSIRRGSSYNEQFF